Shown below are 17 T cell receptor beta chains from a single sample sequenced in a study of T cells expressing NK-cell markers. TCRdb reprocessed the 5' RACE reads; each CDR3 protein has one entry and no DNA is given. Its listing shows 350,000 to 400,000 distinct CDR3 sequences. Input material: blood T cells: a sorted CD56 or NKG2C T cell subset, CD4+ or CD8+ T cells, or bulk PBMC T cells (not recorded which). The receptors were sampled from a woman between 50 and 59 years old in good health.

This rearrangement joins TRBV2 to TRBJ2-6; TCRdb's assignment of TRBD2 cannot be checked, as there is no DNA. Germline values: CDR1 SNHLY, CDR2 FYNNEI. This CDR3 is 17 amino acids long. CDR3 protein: CASSVGGVLRGANVLTF.

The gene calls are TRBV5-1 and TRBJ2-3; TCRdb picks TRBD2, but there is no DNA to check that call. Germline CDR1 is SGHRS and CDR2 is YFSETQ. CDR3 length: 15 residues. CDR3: CASSGTSRVTDTQYF.

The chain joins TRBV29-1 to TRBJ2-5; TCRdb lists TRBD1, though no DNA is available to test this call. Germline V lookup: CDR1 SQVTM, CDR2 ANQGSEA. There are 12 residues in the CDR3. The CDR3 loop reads CSVARERETQYF.

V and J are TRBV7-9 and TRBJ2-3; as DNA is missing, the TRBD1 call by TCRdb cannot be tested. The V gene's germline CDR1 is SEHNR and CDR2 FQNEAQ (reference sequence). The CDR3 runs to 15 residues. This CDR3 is CASSATGTSTDTQYF.

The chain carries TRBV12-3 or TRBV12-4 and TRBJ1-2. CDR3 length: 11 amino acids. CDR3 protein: CASSFNIGYTF.

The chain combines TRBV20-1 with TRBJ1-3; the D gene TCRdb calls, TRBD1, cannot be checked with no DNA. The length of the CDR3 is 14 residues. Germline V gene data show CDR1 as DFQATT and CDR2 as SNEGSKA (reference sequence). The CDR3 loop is CSASLSGSGNTIYF.

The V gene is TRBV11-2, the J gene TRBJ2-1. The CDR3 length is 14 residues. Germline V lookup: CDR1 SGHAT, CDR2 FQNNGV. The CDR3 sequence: CASSLVFSYNEQFF.

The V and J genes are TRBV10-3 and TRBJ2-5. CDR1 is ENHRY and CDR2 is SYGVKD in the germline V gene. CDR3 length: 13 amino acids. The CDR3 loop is CAIRNDMRETQYF.

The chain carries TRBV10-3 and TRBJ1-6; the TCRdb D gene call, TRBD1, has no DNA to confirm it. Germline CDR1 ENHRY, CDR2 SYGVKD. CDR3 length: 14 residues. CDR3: CAISSGRVNSPLHF.

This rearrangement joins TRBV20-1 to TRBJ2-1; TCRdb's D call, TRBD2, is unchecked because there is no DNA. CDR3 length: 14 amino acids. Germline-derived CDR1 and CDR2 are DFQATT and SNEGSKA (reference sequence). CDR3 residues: CSAPRGRAVMEQFF.

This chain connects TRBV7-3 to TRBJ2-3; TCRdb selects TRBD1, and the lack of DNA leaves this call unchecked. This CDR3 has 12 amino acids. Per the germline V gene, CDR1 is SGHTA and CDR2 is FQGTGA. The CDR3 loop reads CASSAQGETQYF.

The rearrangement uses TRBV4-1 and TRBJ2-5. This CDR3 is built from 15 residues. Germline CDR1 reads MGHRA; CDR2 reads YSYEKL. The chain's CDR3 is CASSQHPTGSETQYF.

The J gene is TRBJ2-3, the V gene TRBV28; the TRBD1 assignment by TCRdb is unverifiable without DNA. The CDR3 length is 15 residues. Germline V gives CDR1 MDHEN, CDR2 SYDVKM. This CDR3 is CASSAAGTSTDTQYF.

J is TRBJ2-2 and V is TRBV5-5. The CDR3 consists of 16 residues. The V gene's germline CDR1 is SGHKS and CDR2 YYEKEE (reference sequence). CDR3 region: CASSLRVTQNTGELFF.

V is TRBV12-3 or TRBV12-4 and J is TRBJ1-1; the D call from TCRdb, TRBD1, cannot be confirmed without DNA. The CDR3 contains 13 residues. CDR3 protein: CASSLGRDLEAFF.

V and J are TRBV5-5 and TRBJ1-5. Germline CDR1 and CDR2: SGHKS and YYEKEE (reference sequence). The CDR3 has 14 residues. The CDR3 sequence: CASSSVGDNQPQHF.

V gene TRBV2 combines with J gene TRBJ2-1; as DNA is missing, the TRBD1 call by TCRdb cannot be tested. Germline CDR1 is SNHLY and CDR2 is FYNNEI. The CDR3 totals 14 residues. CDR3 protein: CATFREWGYNEQFF.